These 20 T cell receptor beta chains share one sample of origin, sequenced in a study of response to subunit inactivated influenza vaccine. TCRdb itself ran the RT-PCR reads through MiXCR, one entry per CDR3 protein. The sample comprises around 650,000 distinct CDR3 sequences, around 16% of which are singletons, and about 9.9% rests with the top ten. This material consisted of PBMCs from blood, taken roughly 12 days after vaccination. Receptors were obtained from a man in his fifties or sixties who received an inactivated influenza vaccine.

The gene calls are TRBV6-1 and TRBJ2-7; 9 bases match TRBD1. The V and J ends lost 6 bases and 0 bases, in that order; junction bases with no gene match: 6. From germline, CDR1 is MNHNS and CDR2 SASEGT. The CDR3 has 15 residues. The CDR3 sequence is CASSSGQGRSYEQYF. For the CDR3, the DNA is TGTGCCAGCAGCTCCGGACAGGGGCGCTCCTACGAGCAGTACTTC.

The chain is built from TRBV5-1 and TRBJ2-2, with 9 bases fitting TRBD2. With 5 bases clipped from V and 3 bases from J, the junction kept 20 bases outside the gene matches. The CDR3 has 20 amino acids. In germline, CDR1 is SGHRS, CDR2 YFSETQ. CDR3 sequence reads: CASSTGASGTTSSYTGELFF. The DNA for the CDR3 is TGCGCCAGCAGTACCGGGGCTAGCGGGACGACCTCATCTTACACCGGGGAGCTGTTTTTT.

This clonotype was observed a few times. DNA of the CDR3: TGTGCCAGCCGAACTAGCGGGGGTATCCAAGAGACCCAGTACTTC. This sequence encodes CASRTSGGIQETQYF. The chain carries TRBV6-1 and TRBJ2-5; the match to TRBD2 covers 11 bases. Germline CDR1 and CDR2: MNHNS and SASEGT. CDR3 size: 15 residues. J was trimmed by 1 base and V by 8 bases; bases with no gene match: 6.

The V gene is TRBV3-1, the J gene TRBJ1-3; the match to TRBD1 covers 8 bases. The CDR3 length is 13 residues. Trimming removed 4 bases from V and 7 bases from J; junction bases left unmatched: 3. CDR1 and CDR2 (germline): LGHDT, YNNKEL (reference sequence). CDR3 DNA sequence: TGTGCCAGCAGCCGGACAGGGTCGAACACCATATATTTT. It specifies CASSRTGSNTIYF. The full variable domain, in which reference TRBV3-1 and TRBJ1-3 provide the parts outside the CDR3, is DTAVSQTPKYLVTQMGNDKSIKCEQNLGHDTMYWYKQDSKKFLKIMFSYNNKELIINETVPNRFSPKSPDKAHLNLHINSLELGDSAVYFCASSRTGSNTIYFGEGSWLTVV.

The chain recombines TRBV27 with TRBJ1-2; D is unresolved. CDR3 length equals 13 residues. The germline V gene encodes CDR1 MNHEY and CDR2 SMNVEV (reference sequence). Trimming took off 5 bases at V and 14 bases at J, with 21 bases between the two ends. The CDR3: CASSVTPSSQSTF. CDR3 sequence (DNA): TGTGCCAGCAGTGTGACACCGTCTTCGCAGTCGACCTTC.

This clonotype was seen a handful of times. The chain uses TRBV15 and TRBJ2-7; D uncertain. The germline V and J ends were trimmed by 5 bases and 3 bases, with 14 bases remaining between them. This CDR3 comprises 14 residues. Germline V gives CDR1 LNHNV, CDR2 YYDKDF (reference sequence). The CDR3 coding sequence is TGTGCCACCAGCCCCCTTTTTACAAGCTACGAGCAGTACTTC. Protein sequence: CATSPLFTSYEQYF.

This clonotype was seen at least ten times. This chain links TRBV10-3 with TRBJ2-7; D not certain. Looked up from germline, CDR1 is ENHRY and CDR2 is SYGVKD. V was shortened by 0 bases and J by 0 bases, with 9 bases between the two germline ends. The CDR3 runs to 15 residues. The CDR3 nucleotides are TGTGCCATCAGTGAGTCAAGATTGGACTCCTACGAGCAGTACTTC. Amino acid sequence: CAISESRLDSYEQYF.

This clonotype was counted between two and nine times. This sequence joins TRBV2 and TRBJ2-2; D is ambiguous. The CDR3 consists of 15 residues. Per germline, CDR1 SNHLY and CDR2 FYNNEI. V was cut by 6 bases and J by 0 bases, with 11 bases left in between. The CDR3 sequence: CASSPRTTNTGELFF. Here the CDR3 DNA reads TGTGCCAGCAGCCCCCGGACCACGAACACCGGGGAGCTGTTTTTT.

The V and J genes are TRBV20-1 and TRBJ2-6; D not certain. Germline-derived CDR1 and CDR2 are DFQATT and SNEGSKA (reference sequence). V was cut by 7 bases and J by 1 base, with 11 bases left in between. This CDR3 is 14 amino acids long. The CDR3 spells CSVSGVSGANVLTF. DNA for the CDR3: TGCAGTGTCTCCGGAGTTTCTGGGGCCAACGTCCTGACTTTC.

The V gene is TRBV20-1, the J gene TRBJ1-3, with D uncertain. V lost 6 bases and J 0 bases, leaving 6 bases between the germline ends. CDR1 and CDR2 from the germline V gene are DFQATT and SNEGSKA (reference sequence). The CDR3 extends over 12 amino acids. The CDR3 here is CSAPYSGNTIYF. CDR3 nucleotides: TGCAGTGCCCCGTACTCTGGAAACACCATATATTTT.

This clonotype has a handful of counts. V and J are TRBV6-1 and TRBJ2-7; D remains unclear. The CDR3 spans 13 residues. V lost 1 base to trimming and J lost 2 bases, with 6 bases between them. In germline, CDR1 is MNHNS, CDR2 SASEGT. The CDR3 protein is CASSEGPAYEQYF. In DNA form, the CDR3 reads TGTGCCAGCAGTGAAGGACCAGCCTACGAGCAGTACTTC.

This clonotype has a handful of counts. The genes are TRBV10-3 and TRBJ2-7; D call uncertain. The CDR3 covers 11 residues. V was clipped by 8 bases and J by 5 bases, with 10 bases between them. The germline V gene has CDR1 ENHRY and CDR2 SYGVKD. DNA of the CDR3: TGTGCCATCGGGCCCCGTGACGAGCAGTACTTC. It yields the protein CAIGPRDEQYF.

This chain joins TRBV5-1 and TRBJ2-7; possibly TRBD2 for D (5 bases). CDR3 length: 13 amino acids. Germline CDR1 SGHRS, CDR2 YFSETQ. The V end lost 8 bases, the J end lost 3 bases, and 15 bases lay between the germline ends. The CDR3 DNA reads TGCGCCAGTAGCGCGTCTGAAGGCTACGAGCAGTACTTC. Protein product: CASSASEGYEQYF.

This clonotype was recorded a few times. J is TRBJ2-7 and V is TRBV7-9; D is possibly TRBD2 (6 bases). Germline V CDR1 and CDR2: SEHNR, FQNEAQ (reference sequence). V was trimmed by 1 base and J by 0 bases, leaving 10 bases between them. This CDR3 has 15 amino acids. The CDR3 protein is CASSLVGGASYEQYF. In DNA form, the CDR3 reads TGTGCCAGCAGCTTAGTTGGCGGGGCCTCCTACGAGCAGTACTTC. The full variable domain, completed using reference TRBV7-9 and TRBJ2-7, is DTGVSQNPRHKITKRGQNVTFRCDPISEHNRLYWYRQTLGQGPEFLTYFQNEAQLEKSRLLSDRFSAERPKGSFSTLEIQRTEQGDSAMYLCASSLVGGASYEQYFGPGTRLTVT.

The chain carries TRBV10-3 and TRBJ1-6, with TRBD1 identical over 10 bases. V shed 3 bases and J 7 bases; nucleotides not matched to a gene: 6. The germline V gene has CDR1 ENHRY and CDR2 SYGVKD. The CDR3 spans 16 residues. As DNA, the CDR3 is TGTGCCATCAGTGAAACTCGGGACAGGGGCAATTCACCCCTCCACTTT. Encoded protein: CAISETRDRGNSPLHF.

The chain carries TRBV7-9 and TRBJ2-4, with no clear D. Germline CDR1 and CDR2: SEHNR and FQNEAQ (reference sequence). Trimming stripped 2 bases from V and 7 bases from J, with 9 bases between. The CDR3 has 13 residues. CDR3: CASSLLGQNIQYF. The CDR3 coding sequence is TGTGCCAGCAGCTTATTGGGTCAGAACATTCAGTACTTC.

The chain carries TRBV6-4 and TRBJ1-3; 10 bases fit TRBD1. This CDR3 contains 14 residues. V shed 6 bases, J shed 1 base, and the junction held 0 bases outside the gene matches. Germline loops: CDR1 MRHNA, CDR2 SNTAGT. DNA of the CDR3: TGTGCCAGCAGGGGACAGGGGTCTGGAAACACCATATATTTT. Translating gives CASRGQGSGNTIYF.

This clonotype was counted a few times. The V call is TRBV2, the J call TRBJ2-4; 8 nucleotides align to TRBD2. The J segment lost 0 bases and the V segment lost 0 bases, leaving 16 bases of the junction unmatched. Germline CDR1 SNHLY, CDR2 FYNNEI. The CDR3 totals 21 residues. CDR3 protein: CASSEALFVLAEMLAKNIQYF. CDR3 nucleotides: TGTGCCAGCAGTGAAGCGCTTTTTGTACTAGCGGAAATGTTAGCCAAAAACATTCAGTACTTC.

The CDR3 here is CATQTSPRGNEQFF. The CDR3 DNA sequence: TGTGCCACCCAGACAAGCCCCAGGGGCAATGAGCAGTTCTTC. The chain employs TRBV10-3 and TRBJ2-1, with D possibly being TRBD1 (6 bases). CDR1 is ENHRY and CDR2 is SYGVKD in the germline V gene. The CDR3 runs 14 residues. V was clipped by 10 bases and J by 6 bases, with 19 bases between them.

This clonotype occurred a few times. V gene TRBV6-5 combines with J gene TRBJ1-5; D might be TRBD1 (5 bases). V lost 5 bases to trimming and J lost 6 bases, with 14 bases between them. Looked up from germline, CDR1 is MNHEY and CDR2 is SVGAGI. This CDR3 spans 14 amino acids. Here the CDR3 DNA reads TGTGCCAGCAGTAATTCGGGGGGTGCTCAGCCCCAGCATTTT. Amino acids: CASSNSGGAQPQHF.